This T cell receptor beta chain was identified in a study of radiotherapy plus CTLA-4 blockade in lung cancer. Sequencing used immunoSEQ multiplex PCR; TCRdb keeps in-frame clones, though not all of them. The sample carries roughly 93,000 clones, 80% to 85% recorded once. Notes on the study in general: Increased serum interferon-beta after radiation also reportedly predicted response strongly. Some TCR clones had been derived from tumors. These clones expanded in peripheral blood after radiotherapy plus ipilimumab.

The CDR3 runs to 17 residues. Trimming took 0 bases from V and 7 from J, leaving 19 bases between them. CDR1 and CDR2 (germline): MGHRA, YSYEKL. This clone was found once. Its target is not known. The same CDR3 arises from other DNA sequences in this sample as well. The clonotype originates from a human donor with non-small cell lung cancer who had a partial response to radiotherapy plus ipilimumab. The specimen comprised peripheral blood, sampled from a patient treated with radiotherapy plus ipilimumab. This chain connects TRBV4-1 to TRBJ2-1; the D gene is possibly TRBD2 (5 bases). The CDR3 sequence is CASSQDRGVRKKNEQFF. CDR3 DNA: TGCGCCAGCAGCCAAGATCGGGGAGTAAGGAAGAAAAATGAGCAGTTCTTC.